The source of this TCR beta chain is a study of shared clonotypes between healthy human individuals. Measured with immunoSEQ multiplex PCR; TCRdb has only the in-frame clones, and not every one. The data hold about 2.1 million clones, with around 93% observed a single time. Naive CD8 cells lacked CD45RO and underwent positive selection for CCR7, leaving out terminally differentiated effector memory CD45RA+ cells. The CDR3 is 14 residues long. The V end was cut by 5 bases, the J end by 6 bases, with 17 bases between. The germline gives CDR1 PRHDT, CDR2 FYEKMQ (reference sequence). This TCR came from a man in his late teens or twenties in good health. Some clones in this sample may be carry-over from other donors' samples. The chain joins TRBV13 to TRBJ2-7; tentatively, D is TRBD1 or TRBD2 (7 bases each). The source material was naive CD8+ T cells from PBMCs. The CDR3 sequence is CASSREAGQPEQYF. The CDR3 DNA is TGTGCCAGCAGCCGGGAAGCGGGACAGCCCGAGCAGTACTTC. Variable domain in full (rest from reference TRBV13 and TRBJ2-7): AAGVIQSPRHLIKEKRETATLKCYPIPRHDTVYWYQQGPGQDPQFLISFYEKMQSDKGSIPDRFSAQQFSDYHSELNMSSLELGDSALYFCASSREAGQPEQYFGPGTRLTVT.